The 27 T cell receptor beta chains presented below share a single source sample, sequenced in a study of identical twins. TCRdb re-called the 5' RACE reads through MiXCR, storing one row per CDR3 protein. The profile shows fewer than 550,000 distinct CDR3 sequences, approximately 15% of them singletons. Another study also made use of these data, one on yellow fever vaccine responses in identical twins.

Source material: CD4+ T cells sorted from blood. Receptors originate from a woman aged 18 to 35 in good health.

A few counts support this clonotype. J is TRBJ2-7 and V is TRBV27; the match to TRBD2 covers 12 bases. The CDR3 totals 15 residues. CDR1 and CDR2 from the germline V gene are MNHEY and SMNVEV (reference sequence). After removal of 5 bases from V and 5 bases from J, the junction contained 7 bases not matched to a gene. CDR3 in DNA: TGTGCCAGCAGTGCGACTAGCGGGGGTCTTGACGAGCAGTACTTC. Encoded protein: CASSATSGGLDEQYF.

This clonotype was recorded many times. CDR3 amino acids: CASSLEAPVDQPQHF. CDR3 nucleotide sequence: TGTGCCAGCAGTTTAGAGGCACCCGTTGATCAGCCCCAGCATTTT. The chain recombines TRBV12-3 or TRBV12-4 with TRBJ1-5; no clear D. The CDR3 totals 15 residues. The V end was cut by 1 base, the J end by 5 bases, with 12 bases between.

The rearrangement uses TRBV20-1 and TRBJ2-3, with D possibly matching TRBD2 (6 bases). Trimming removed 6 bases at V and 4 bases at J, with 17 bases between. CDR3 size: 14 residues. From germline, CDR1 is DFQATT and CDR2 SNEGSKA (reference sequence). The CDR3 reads CSAEAEGGADTQYF. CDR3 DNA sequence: TGCAGTGCCGAGGCGGAGGGAGGTGCAGATACGCAGTATTTT.

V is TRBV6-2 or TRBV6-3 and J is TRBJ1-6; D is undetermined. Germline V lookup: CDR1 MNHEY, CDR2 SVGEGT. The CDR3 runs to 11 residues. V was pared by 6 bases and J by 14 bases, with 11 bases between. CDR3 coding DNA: TGTGCCAGCAGCCTCCGATTTACCCTCCACTTT. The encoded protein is CASSLRFTLHF.

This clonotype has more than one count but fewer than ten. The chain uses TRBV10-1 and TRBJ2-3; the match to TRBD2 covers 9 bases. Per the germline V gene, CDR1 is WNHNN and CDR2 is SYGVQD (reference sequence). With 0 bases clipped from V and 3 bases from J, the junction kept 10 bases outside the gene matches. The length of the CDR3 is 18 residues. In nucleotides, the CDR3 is TGCGCCAGCAGTGAGTCGGGGCGCGGGAGGGCCGCGACAGATACGCAGTATTTT. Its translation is CASSESGRGRAATDTQYF.

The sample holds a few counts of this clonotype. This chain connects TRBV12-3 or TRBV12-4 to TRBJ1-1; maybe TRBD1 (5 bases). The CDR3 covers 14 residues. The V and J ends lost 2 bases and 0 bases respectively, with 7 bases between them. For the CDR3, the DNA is TGTGCCAGCAGTTTAAAGGGGATGAACACTGAAGCTTTCTTT. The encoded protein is CASSLKGMNTEAFF.

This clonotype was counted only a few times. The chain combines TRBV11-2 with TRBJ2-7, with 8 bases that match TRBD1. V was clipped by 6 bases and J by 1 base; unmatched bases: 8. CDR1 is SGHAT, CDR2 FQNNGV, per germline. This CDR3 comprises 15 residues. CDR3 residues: CASRSLQGVSYEQYF. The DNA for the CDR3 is TGTGCCAGCAGGTCACTACAGGGGGTATCCTACGAGCAGTACTTC. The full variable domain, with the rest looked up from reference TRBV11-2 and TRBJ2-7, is EAGVAQSPRYKIIEKRQSVAFWCNPISGHATLYWYQQILGQGPKLLIQFQNNGVVDDSQLPKDRFSAERLKGVDSTLKIQPAKLEDSAVYLCASRSLQGVSYEQYFGPGTRLTVT.

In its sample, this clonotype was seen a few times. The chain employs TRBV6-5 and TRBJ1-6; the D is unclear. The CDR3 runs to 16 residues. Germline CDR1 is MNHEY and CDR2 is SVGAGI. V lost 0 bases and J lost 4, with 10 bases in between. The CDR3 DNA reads TGTGCCAGCAGTTACTCGACTCTGATTTATAATTCACCCCTCCACTTT. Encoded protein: CASSYSTLIYNSPLHF.

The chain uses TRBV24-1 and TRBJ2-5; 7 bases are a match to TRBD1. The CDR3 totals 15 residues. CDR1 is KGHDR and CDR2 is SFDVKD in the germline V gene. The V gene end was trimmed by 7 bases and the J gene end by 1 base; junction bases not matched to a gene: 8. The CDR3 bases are TGTGCCACCAGCATAGGGGGCGCTGGCCAAGAGACCCAGTACTTC. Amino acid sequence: CATSIGGAGQETQYF.

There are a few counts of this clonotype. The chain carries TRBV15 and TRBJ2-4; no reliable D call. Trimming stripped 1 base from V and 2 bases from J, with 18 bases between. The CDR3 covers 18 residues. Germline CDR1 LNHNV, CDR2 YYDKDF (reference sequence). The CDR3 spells CATSRVLSGRWSKNIQYF. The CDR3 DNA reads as TGTGCCACCAGCAGAGTTTTGAGTGGGCGGTGGTCCAAAAACATTCAGTACTTC.

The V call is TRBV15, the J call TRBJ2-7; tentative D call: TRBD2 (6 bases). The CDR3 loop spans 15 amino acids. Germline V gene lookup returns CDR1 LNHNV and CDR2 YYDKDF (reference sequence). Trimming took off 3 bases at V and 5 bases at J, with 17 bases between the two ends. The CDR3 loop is CATSSGGIRRDEQYF. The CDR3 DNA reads TGTGCCACCAGCAGCGGAGGGATCCGGAGGGACGAGCAGTACTTC.

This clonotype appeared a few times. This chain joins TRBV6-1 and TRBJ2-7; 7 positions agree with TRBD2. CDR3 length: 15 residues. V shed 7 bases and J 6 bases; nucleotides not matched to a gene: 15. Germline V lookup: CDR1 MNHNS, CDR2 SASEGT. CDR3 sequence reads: CASKEVWTGGGEQYF. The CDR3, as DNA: TGTGCCAGCAAGGAGGTTTGGACGGGAGGAGGCGAGCAGTACTTC.

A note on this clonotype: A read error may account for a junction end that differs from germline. The CDR3 spells CASASAGTALVIF. The CDR3 DNA sequence: TGTGCCAGTGCTTCTGCCGGGACAGCGTTAGTGATCTTC. The rearrangement links TRBV6-1 to TRBJ2-1; TRBD1 matches 7 bases. The CDR3 contains 13 residues. Germline-derived CDR1 and CDR2 are MNHNS and SASEGT.

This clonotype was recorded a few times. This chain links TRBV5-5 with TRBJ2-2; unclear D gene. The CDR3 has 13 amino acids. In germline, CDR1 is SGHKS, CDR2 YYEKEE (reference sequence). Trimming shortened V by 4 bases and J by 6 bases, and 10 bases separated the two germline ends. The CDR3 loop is CASSDLVSGELFF. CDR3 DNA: TGTGCCAGCAGCGACTTAGTTTCCGGGGAGCTGTTTTTT.

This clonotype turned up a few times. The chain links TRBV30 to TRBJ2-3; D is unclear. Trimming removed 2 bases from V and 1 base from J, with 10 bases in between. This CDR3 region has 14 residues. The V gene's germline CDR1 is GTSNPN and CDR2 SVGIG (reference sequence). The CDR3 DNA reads TGTGCCTGGAGTATGGAAGGTGGCACAGATACGCAGTATTTT. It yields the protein CAWSMEGGTDTQYF. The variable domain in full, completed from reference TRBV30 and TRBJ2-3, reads SQTIHQWPATLVQPVGSPLSLECTVEGTSNPNLYWYRQAAGRGLQLLFYSVGIGQISSEVPQNLSASRPQDRQFILSSKKLLLSDSGFYLCAWSMEGGTDTQYFGPGTRLTVL.

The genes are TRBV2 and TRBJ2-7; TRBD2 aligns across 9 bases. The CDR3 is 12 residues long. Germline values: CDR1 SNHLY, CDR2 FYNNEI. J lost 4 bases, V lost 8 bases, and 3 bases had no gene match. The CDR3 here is CASLLAGYEQYF. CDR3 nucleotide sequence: TGTGCCAGCCTCCTAGCGGGGTACGAGCAGTACTTC.

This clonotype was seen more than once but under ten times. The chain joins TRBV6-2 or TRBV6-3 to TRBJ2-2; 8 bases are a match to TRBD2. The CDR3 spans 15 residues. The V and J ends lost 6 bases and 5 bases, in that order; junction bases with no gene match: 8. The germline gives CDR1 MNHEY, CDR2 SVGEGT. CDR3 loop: CASRMIQRETGELFF. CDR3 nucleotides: TGTGCCAGCAGAATGATACAGCGGGAGACCGGGGAGCTGTTTTTT.

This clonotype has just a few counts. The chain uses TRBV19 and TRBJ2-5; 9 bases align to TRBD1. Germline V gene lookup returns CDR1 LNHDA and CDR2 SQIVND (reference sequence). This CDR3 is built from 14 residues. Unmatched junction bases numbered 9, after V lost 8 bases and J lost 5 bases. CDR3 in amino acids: CASSTGGPTETQYF. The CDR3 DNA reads TGTGCCAGTTCTACAGGGGGCCCTACGGAGACCCAGTACTTC. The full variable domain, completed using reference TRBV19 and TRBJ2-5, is DGGITQSPKYLFRKEGQNVTLSCEQNLNHDAMYWYRQDPGQGLRLIYYSQIVNDFQKGDIAEGYSVSREKKESFPLTVTSAQKNPTAFYLCASSTGGPTETQYFGPGTRLLVL.

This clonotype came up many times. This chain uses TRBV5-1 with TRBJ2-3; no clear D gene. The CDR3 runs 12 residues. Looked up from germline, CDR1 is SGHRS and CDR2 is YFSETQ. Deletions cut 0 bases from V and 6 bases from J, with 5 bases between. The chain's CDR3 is CASSLDWDTQYF. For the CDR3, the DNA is TGCGCCAGCAGCTTGGATTGGGATACGCAGTATTTT. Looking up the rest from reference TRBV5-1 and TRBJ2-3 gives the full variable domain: KAGVTQTPRYLIKTRGQQVTLSCSPISGHRSVSWYQQTPGQGLQFLFEYFSETQRNKGNFPGRFSGRQFSNSRSEMNVSTLELGDSALYLCASSLDWDTQYFGPGTRLTVL.

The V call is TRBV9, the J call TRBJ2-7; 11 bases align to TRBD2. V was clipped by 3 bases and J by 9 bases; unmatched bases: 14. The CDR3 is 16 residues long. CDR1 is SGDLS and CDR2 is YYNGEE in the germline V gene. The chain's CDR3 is CASSGPLAGDTTVQYF. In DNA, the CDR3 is TGTGCCAGCAGCGGCCCACTAGCGGGAGATACTACGGTGCAGTACTTC.

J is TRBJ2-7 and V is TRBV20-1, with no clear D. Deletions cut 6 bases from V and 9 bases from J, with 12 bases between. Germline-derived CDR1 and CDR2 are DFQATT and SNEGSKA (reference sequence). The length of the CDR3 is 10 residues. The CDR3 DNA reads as TGCAGTGCCGACGCCTCCGTGCAGTACTTC. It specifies CSADASVQYF.

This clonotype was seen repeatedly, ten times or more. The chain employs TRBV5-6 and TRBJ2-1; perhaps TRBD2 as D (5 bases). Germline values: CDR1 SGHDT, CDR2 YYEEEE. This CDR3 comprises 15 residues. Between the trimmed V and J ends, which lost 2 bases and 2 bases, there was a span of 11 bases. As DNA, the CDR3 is TGTGCCAGCAGCTTATGGGGAGTGACCTACAATGAGCAGTTCTTC. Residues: CASSLWGVTYNEQFF.

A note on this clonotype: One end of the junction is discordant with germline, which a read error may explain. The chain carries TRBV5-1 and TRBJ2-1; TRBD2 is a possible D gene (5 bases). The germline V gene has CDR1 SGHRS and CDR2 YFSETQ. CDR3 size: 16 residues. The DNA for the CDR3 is TGCGCCAGCAGCTTGAATACTCCGACTATCCCTTACGCATGGGTCTTC. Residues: CASSLNTPTIPYAWVF.

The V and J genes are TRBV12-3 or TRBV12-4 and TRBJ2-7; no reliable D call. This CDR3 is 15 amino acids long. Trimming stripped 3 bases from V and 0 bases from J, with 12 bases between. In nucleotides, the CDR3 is TGTGCCAGCAGTTTTGACCCTTCTTCCTCCTACGAGCAGTACTTC. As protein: CASSFDPSSSYEQYF.

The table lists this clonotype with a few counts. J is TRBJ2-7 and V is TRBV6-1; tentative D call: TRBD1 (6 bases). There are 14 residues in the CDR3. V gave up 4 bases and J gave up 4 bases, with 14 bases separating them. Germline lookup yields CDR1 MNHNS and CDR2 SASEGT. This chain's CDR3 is CASSVARGQYEQYF. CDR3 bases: TGTGCCAGCAGTGTTGCCAGGGGTCAGTACGAGCAGTACTTC.

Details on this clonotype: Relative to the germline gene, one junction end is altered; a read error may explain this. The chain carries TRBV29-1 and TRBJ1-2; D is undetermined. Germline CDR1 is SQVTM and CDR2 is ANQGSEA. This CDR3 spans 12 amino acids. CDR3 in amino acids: CSVQETLNGYTF. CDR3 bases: TGCAGCGTTCAAGAAACTTTGAACGGCTACACCTTC.

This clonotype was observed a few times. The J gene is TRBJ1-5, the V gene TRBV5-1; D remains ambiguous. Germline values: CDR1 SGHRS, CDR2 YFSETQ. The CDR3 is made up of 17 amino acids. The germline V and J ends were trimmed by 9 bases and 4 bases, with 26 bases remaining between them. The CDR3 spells CAKPRDLEDDWNQPQHF. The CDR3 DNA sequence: TGCGCCAAACCCCGTGACCTGGAGGATGATTGGAATCAGCCCCAGCATTTT.